This T cell receptor beta chain came from a study of shared clonotypes between healthy human individuals. CDR1 and CDR2 (germline): SGHNT, YYREEE (reference sequence). V was trimmed by 1 base and J by 1 base, leaving 5 bases between them. This CDR3 spans 13 amino acids. Only in-frame clones appear in the TCRdb table, and some are missing; sequencing was by immunoSEQ multiplex PCR. The sample records about 1.1 million clones, approximately 80% being singletons. The chain is built from TRBV5-4 and TRBJ2-5; D unresolved. This TCR was recovered from a man between 18 and 35 years old in good health. Some clones in this sample may be carry-over from other donors' samples. Sequencing input: memory CD4+ T cells from PBMCs. The subset: CD45RA-negative fraction. CDR3 sequence (DNA): TGTGCCAGCAGCTTGACAGTCCAAGAGACCCAGTACTTC. This codes for CASSLTVQETQYF.